The rows below give T cell receptor beta chains drawn from one sample of a study of blood T cell repertoires in COVID-19. Generated by immunoSEQ multiplex PCR, the TCRdb table keeps only in-frame clones and is missing some. Of around 77,000 clones listed, about 91% are singletons. The source material was peripheral blood. These receptors all come from an older woman with active COVID-19. The CDR3 runs from the conserved cysteine through the conserved F or W. D genes are given only for firm matches. Clone sizes are given selectively: once, few, many, or a class where the clone is expanded.

d_call	j_call	clone_size	v_call	cdr3_length	cdr3_nt	cdr3_aa
-	TRBJ2-7	few	TRBV28	15	TGTGCCAGCAGTCTATCCACGGCTAGCTCCTACGAGCAGTACTTC	CASSLSTASSYEQYF
-	TRBJ1-1	-	TRBV28	15	TGTGCCAGCACCTTCCTAGGTACAGGGAGGGCTGAAGCTTTCTTT	CASTFLGTGRAEAFF
-	TRBJ1-5	once	TRBV5-1	14	TGCGCCAGCAGCTTGGTTGGGAGTGAACAGCCCCAGCATTTT	CASSLVGSEQPQHF
-	TRBJ2-3	-	TRBV2	13	TGTGCCAGCAGTGAGTCGCGTTCCAAGACGCAGTATTTT	CASSESRSKTQYF
-	TRBJ2-3	-	TRBV9	15	TGTGCCAGCAACCTGTTAGGAGGAAGCACAGATACGCAGTATTTT	CASNLLGGSTDTQYF
-	TRBJ2-1	-	TRBV2	12	TGTGCCAGCAGTGACCCGGCGGATGAGCAGTTCTTC	CASSDPADEQFF
TRBD1	TRBJ1-6	-	TRBV11-1	14	TGTGCCAGCAGTTCCGGGACAGGAATCGCACCCCTCCACTTT	CASSSGTGIAPLHF
-	TRBJ2-7	-	TRBV27	15	TGTGCCAGCAGTTTAGGATCTGGGGCGAACTACGAGCAGTACTTC	CASSLGSGANYEQYF
TRBD2	TRBJ2-7	-	TRBV6-5	14	TGTGCCAGCAGTCGGGGACTAGCGGGAGTCGAGCAGTACTTC	CASSRGLAGVEQYF
-	TRBJ1-2	-	TRBV6-4	14	TGTGCCAGCAGTGCCTCAACAGGACCCGTTGGCTACACCTTC	CASSASTGPVGYTF
-	TRBJ2-5	-	TRBV29-1	15	TGCAGCGTTGAGGGCATACGAGTGTTCCAAGAGACCCAGTACTTC	CSVEGIRVFQETQYF
-	TRBJ1-5	few	TRBV4-1	14	TGCGCCAGCAGCTCTCGTTATAGCAATCAGCCCCAGCATTTT	CASSSRYSNQPQHF
-	TRBJ2-1	-	TRBV27	11	TGTGCCAGCAAGACTACGGGAGAGCAGTTCTTC	CASKTTGEQFF
-	TRBJ1-1	-	TRBV3-1/TRBV3-2	17	TGTGCCAGCAGCCAAGATCGTTATCGTGGCGGGGGGGCTGAAGCTTTCTTT	CASSQDRYRGGGAEAFF
-	TRBJ1-2	-	TRBV2	16	TGTGCCAGCTGGTCGCACCTCAGCTACAGGAACTATGGCTACACCTTC	CASWSHLSYRNYGYTF
TRBD2	TRBJ2-3	-	TRBV7-7	15	TGTGCCAGCAGCTTAGGTAGCGGGAGCACAGATACGCAGTATTTT	CASSLGSGSTDTQYF
TRBD2	TRBJ2-1	-	TRBV11-2	15	TGTGCCAGCAGCGGAGGTAGCGGGGGCCGGAGTGAGCAGTTCTTC	CASSGGSGGRSEQFF
TRBD1	TRBJ1-2	once	TRBV19	15	TGTGCCAGTAGTATGGGGGATGACAGGGGTCGTGGCTACACCTTC	CASSMGDDRGRGYTF
-	TRBJ2-1	-	TRBV7-2	16	TGTGCCAGCAGCTTAGGAGCAGGGATCGTCGCAAATGAGCAGTTCTTC	CASSLGAGIVANEQFF
TRBD1	TRBJ2-7	once	TRBV5-4	13	TGTGCCAGCAGCTCGGGACAGAACTACGAGCAGTACTTC	CASSSGQNYEQYF
-	TRBJ2-3	-	TRBV19	12	TGTGCCAGTTCCCCCGGGGTAGATACGCAGTATTTT	CASSPGVDTQYF
-	TRBJ2-1	-	TRBV24-1	16	TGTGCCACCAGTGAGCAACAACGTGTCTCCTACAATGAGCAGTTCTTC	CATSEQQRVSYNEQFF
-	TRBJ2-3	-	TRBV18	15	TGTGCCAGCTCACGCCGACAGGTGAACACAGATACGCAGTATTTT	CASSRRQVNTDTQYF
TRBD2	TRBJ2-1	-	TRBV29-1	14	TGCAGCGTTGAAAGACTAGCGGGAGTTAATGAGCAGTTCTTC	CSVERLAGVNEQFF
TRBD1	TRBJ2-5	-	TRBV19	13	TGTGCCAGTAGCGGGACAGGCGCAGAGACCCAGTACTTC	CASSGTGAETQYF
-	TRBJ1-4	-	TRBV14	16	TGTGCCAGCAGCCAACTCACAGTCGGGGTTAATGAAAAACTGTTTTTT	CASSQLTVGVNEKLFF
-	TRBJ2-1	-	TRBV7-9	16	TGTGCCAGCAGCTTTTATGGGAAGGACTTTAACAATGAGCAGTTCTTC	CASSFYGKDFNNEQFF
-	TRBJ1-2	-	TRBV10-2	14	TGCGCCAGCAGTGATATCCAGGGTTACTATGGCTACACCTTC	CASSDIQGYYGYTF
TRBD2	TRBJ2-3	-	TRBV3-1/TRBV3-2	16	TGTGCCAGCAGCTCACGGACTAGCGGGACCACAGATACGCAGTATTTT	CASSSRTSGTTDTQYF
TRBD2	TRBJ2-5	-	TRBV5-1	15	TGCGCCAGCAGCTGGGGACTAGCGGGGCAAGAGACCCAGTACTTC	CASSWGLAGQETQYF
TRBD1	TRBJ1-1	-	TRBV5-1	14	TGCGCCAGCAGCTTGGAAGGGGGCGGAACTGAAGCTTTCTTT	CASSLEGGGTEAFF
-	TRBJ1-1	-	TRBV7-2	14	TGTGCCAGCAGCTTAAGCGGTCCCGTCACTGAAGCTTTCTTT	CASSLSGPVTEAFF
-	TRBJ2-7	-	TRBV21-1	16	TGTGCCAGCAGCATCGACAGGGACGGCGCCCCCTACGAGCAGTACTTC	CASSIDRDGAPYEQYF
-	TRBJ2-2	-	TRBV2	14	TGTGCCAGCAGTGAAAACAGGGCCCCCGGGGAGCTGTTTTTT	CASSENRAPGELFF
-	TRBJ2-1	-	TRBV4-2	15	TGTGCCAGCAGCCAAGAACTCATTAGCGGCAATGAGCAGTTCTTC	CASSQELISGNEQFF
TRBD1	TRBJ1-1	-	TRBV18	13	TGTGCCAGCTGGACAGGGTTCGGCACTGAAGCTTTCTTT	CASWTGFGTEAFF
TRBD2	TRBJ2-1	-	TRBV4-1	16	TGCGCCAGCAGCCAGGCTAGCGGGGGAACCTACAATGAGCAGTTCTTC	CASSQASGGTYNEQFF
-	TRBJ1-6	-	TRBV27	15	TGTGCCAGCACCTTAAGTGGGGGGGTCAATTCACCCCTCCACTTT	CASTLSGGVNSPLHF
TRBD1	TRBJ1-2	-	TRBV5-6	13	TGTGCCAGCAGCGCGGGACAGAACTATGGCTACACCTTC	CASSAGQNYGYTF
-	TRBJ1-2	-	TRBV3-1/TRBV3-2	14	TGTGCCAGCAGCCTCAACAGTCTCTCCTATGGCTACACCTTC	CASSLNSLSYGYTF
-	TRBJ1-5	once	TRBV19	13	TGTGCTTCAAACCCCGCAGGGAATCAGCCCCAGCATTTT	CASNPAGNQPQHF
-	TRBJ2-1	-	TRBV10-3	13	TGTGCCATCGCCTACGGGAGCGACAATGAGCAGTTCTTC	CAIAYGSDNEQFF